What follows are 15 T cell receptor beta chains derived from one specimen sequenced in a study of cytomegalovirus exposure and HLA in healthy donors. The study ran its PCR with 60 Vbeta and 13 Jbeta primers. The repertoire was sequenced with immunoSEQ multiplex PCR; TCRdb's copy has only in-frame clones and lacks some. In total, the table holds some 83,000 clones. The source material was PBMCs. Receptors originate from a woman between 25 and 40 years old in good health and CMV-seronegative.

The chain couples TRBV5-1 to TRBJ1-1, with TRBD1 matching over 7 bases. The CDR3 consists of 15 residues. V lost 5 bases to trimming and J lost 1 base; unmatched junction nucleotides: 8. Germline-derived CDR1 and CDR2 are SGHRS and YFSETQ. The CDR3 DNA reads TGCGCCAGCAGTGGAATAGGGGGCGAGAACACTGAAGCTTTCTTT. It codes for CASSGIGGENTEAFF.

This sequence joins TRBV2 and TRBJ2-5; possible D gene TRBD2, 5 bases. Judging by the DNA end, TRBJ2-7 fits better; the J call may be wrong. This CDR3 is built from 12 residues. Germline V gene sequence: CDR1 SNHLY, CDR2 FYNNEI. The CDR3 coding sequence is TGTGCCAGCAGTTGGGCACTAGGCGAGCAGTACTTC. Translation gives CASSWALGEQYF.

CDR3 in amino acids: CAWSAKNRDTGELFF. DNA of the CDR3: TGTGCCTGGAGTGCAAAAAACAGGGACACCGGGGAGCTGTTTTTT. The V call is TRBV30, the J call TRBJ2-2; perhaps TRBD1 as D (6 bases). The CDR3 totals 15 residues. CDR1 GTSNPN and CDR2 SVGIG come from the germline V gene (reference sequence). Between the trimmed V and J ends, which lost 1 base and 3 bases, there was a span of 12 bases.

V and J are TRBV5-1 and TRBJ2-1, with 9 nucleotides matching TRBD1. With V trimmed by 1 base and J by 4 bases, 3 bases remained unmatched. The CDR3 length is 15 residues. CDR1 is SGHRS, CDR2 YFSETQ, per germline. The CDR3 DNA follows: TGCGCCAGCAGCTTGTTACAGGGGGCTTACAATGAGCAGTTCTTC. Protein product: CASSLLQGAYNEQFF.

The genes are TRBV29-1 and TRBJ2-3; 11 bases align to TRBD2. V was pared by 7 bases and J by 0 bases, with 6 bases of the junction left unmatched. This CDR3 is 15 amino acids long. Per the germline V gene, CDR1 is SQVTM and CDR2 is ANQGSEA. The CDR3 reads CSGRTSGFSTDTQYF. As DNA, the CDR3 is TGCAGCGGGAGGACTAGCGGGTTTAGCACAGATACGCAGTATTTT.

The rearrangement uses TRBV18 and TRBJ2-1; TRBD2 aligns across 8 bases. Germline V gives CDR1 KGHSH, CDR2 LQKENI. The trim removed 2 bases at V and 9 bases at J, leaving 21 bases unmatched. The CDR3 extends over 19 amino acids. CDR3 in DNA: TGTGCCAGCTCACCAGGGGGGCGAATTTCGCGGGGGGTTATCGGTGAGCAGTTCTTC. Its protein is CASSPGGRISRGVIGEQFF.

This rearrangement joins TRBV18 to TRBJ2-7, with D hard to call. The V end lost 0 bases, the J end lost 4 bases, and 13 bases lay between the germline ends. The length of the CDR3 is 15 residues. Germline-derived CDR1 and CDR2 are KGHSH and LQKENI. CDR3 bases: TGTGCCAGCTCACCACCTTCCGGTTCCACTTACGAGCAGTACTTC. This sequence encodes CASSPPSGSTYEQYF.

The chain has TRBV30 and TRBJ1-5; 8 nucleotides line up with TRBD1. Germline V CDR1 and CDR2: GTSNPN, SVGIG (reference sequence). V lost 2 bases and J lost 4; bases outside the gene matches: 7. This CDR3 contains 15 residues. The CDR3 region is CAWSFQGALNQPQHF. Here the CDR3 DNA reads TGTGCCTGGAGTTTCCAGGGGGCATTGAATCAGCCCCAGCATTTT.

The chain couples TRBV27 to TRBJ1-5, with D unresolved. The CDR3 extends over 13 amino acids. V lost 4 bases and J lost 5, with 9 bases in between. Germline V CDR1 and CDR2: MNHEY, SMNVEV (reference sequence). The CDR3 is CASSSVAHQPQHF. In DNA form, the CDR3 reads TGTGCCAGCAGTTCTGTAGCGCATCAGCCCCAGCATTTT.

The genes are TRBV19 and TRBJ1-2, with D tentatively TRBD1 (5 bases). Germline CDR1 reads LNHDA; CDR2 reads SQIVND (reference sequence). The germline V and J ends were trimmed by 7 bases and 2 bases, with 17 bases remaining between them. CDR3 size: 15 residues. Here the CDR3 DNA reads TGTGCCAGTATTTCTAGTATTGACAGCAACTATGGCTACACCTTC. Its translation is CASISSIDSNYGYTF.

CDR3 protein: CAISAGTVLSYEQYF. The CDR3 DNA is TGTGCCATCAGCGCCGGGACAGTCCTCTCCTACGAGCAGTACTTC. The rearrangement uses TRBV10-3 and TRBJ2-7, with 7 positions matching TRBD1. The germline V gene encodes CDR1 ENHRY and CDR2 SYGVKD. The CDR3 is made up of 15 amino acids. Trimming at V came to 6 bases and at J to 0 bases, leaving 8 bases not matched to a gene.

The chain has TRBV5-1 and TRBJ2-7, with 7 nucleotides matching TRBD1. V lost 4 bases, J lost 0 bases, and 7 bases stayed unmatched. Germline CDR1 reads SGHRS; CDR2 reads YFSETQ. The CDR3 is 15 residues long. This CDR3 is CASSEGTVSSYEQYF. The CDR3 DNA sequence: TGCGCCAGCAGCGAGGGGACAGTAAGCTCCTACGAGCAGTACTTC.

The CDR3 sequence: CASSQARGGSYEQYF. The CDR3 coding sequence is TGTGCCAGCAGCCAAGCTCGGGGGGGCTCCTACGAGCAGTACTTC. The chain has TRBV4-2 and TRBJ2-7, with 8 nucleotides matching TRBD2. With V trimmed by 1 base and J by 0 bases, 2 bases remained unmatched. This CDR3 is 15 amino acids long. CDR1 and CDR2 (germline): LGHNA, YNFKEQ.

The chain employs TRBV10-2 and TRBJ2-7; 7 bases are a match to TRBD2. The V segment lost 4 bases and the J segment 2 bases; nucleotides outside the gene matches: 8. CDR3 length: 15 residues. Germline values: CDR1 WSHSY, CDR2 SAAADI. CDR3 nucleotides: TGCGCCAGCAGTGTCGGGGGGTCCTTCCCCTACGAGCAGTACTTC. This translates into CASSVGGSFPYEQYF.

J is TRBJ2-7 and V is TRBV28, with 12 nucleotides matching TRBD2. This CDR3 has 15 amino acids. J lost 2 bases, V lost 5 bases, and 4 bases had no gene match. Per germline, CDR1 MDHEN and CDR2 SYDVKM. This CDR3 is CASSGASGGAYEQYF. The CDR3 nucleotides read TGTGCCAGCAGTGGGGCTAGCGGGGGGGCCTACGAGCAGTACTTC.